The 3 T cell receptor beta chains listed next were all sequenced from one sample in a study of cytotoxic CD8 clonotypes in ibrutinib-treated CLL. Assay used: immunoSEQ multiplex PCR; TCRdb lists only in-frame clones, some missing. The sample shows 130,000 or so clones, approximately 75% of them seen only once. The sample consisted of PBMCs, taken after 12 months of ibrutinib treatment. The receptors were sampled from a human donor with chronic lymphocytic leukemia.

CDR3 sequence (DNA): TGTGCCAGCAGTTACTACGGGGTGGGTACAGATACGCAGTATTTT. Amino acids: CASSYYGVGTDTQYF. The V call is TRBV6-5, the J call TRBJ2-3; a weak D match, TRBD2 (5 bases). Germline assignment: CDR1 MNHEY and CDR2 SVGAGI. This CDR3 has 15 residues. Trimming pared 1 base from V and 3 bases from J, leaving 11 bases between.

The chain is built from TRBV19 and TRBJ1-6, with TRBD1 matching over 8 bases. Unmatched junction bases numbered 6, after V lost 0 bases and J lost 8 bases. The germline gives CDR1 LNHDA, CDR2 SQIVND (reference sequence). The CDR3 is 16 amino acids. The CDR3 region has the DNA TGTGCCAGTAGTATAGATAACAGGGGGTCGGATTCACCCCTCCACTTT. This sequence encodes CASSIDNRGSDSPLHF. Based on the CDR3 plus reference TRBV19 and TRBJ1-6, the full variable domain is DGGITQSPKYLFRKEGQNVTLSCEQNLNHDAMYWYRQDPGQGLRLIYYSQIVNDFQKGDIAEGYSVSREKKESFPLTVTSAQKNPTAFYLCASSIDNRGSDSPLHFGNGTRLTVT.

The table lists this clone with a count of one. This sequence joins TRBV28 and TRBJ1-1; TRBD1 agrees at 10 bases. The CDR3 loop spans 12 amino acids. The junction had 7 bases not matched to a gene; V was cut back by 7 bases and J by 11 bases. The germline gives CDR1 MDHEN, CDR2 SYDVKM. The CDR3 region is CASKTDRGPAFF. As DNA, the CDR3 is TGTGCCAGCAAAACCGACAGGGGGCCGGCTTTCTTT.